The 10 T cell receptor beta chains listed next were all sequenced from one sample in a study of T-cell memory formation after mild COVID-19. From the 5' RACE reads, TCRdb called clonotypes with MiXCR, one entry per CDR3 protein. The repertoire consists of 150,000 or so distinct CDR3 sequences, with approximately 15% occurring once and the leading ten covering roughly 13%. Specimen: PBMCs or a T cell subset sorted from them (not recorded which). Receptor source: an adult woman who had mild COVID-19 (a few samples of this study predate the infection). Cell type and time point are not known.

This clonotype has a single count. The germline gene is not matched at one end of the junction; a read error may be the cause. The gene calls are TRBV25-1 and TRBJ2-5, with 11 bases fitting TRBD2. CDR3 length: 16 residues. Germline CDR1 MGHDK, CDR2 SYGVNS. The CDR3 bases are TGTGCCAGAAGTGTGGGACTAGCGGCCTTCCAAGAGACCCAGTACTTC. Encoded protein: CARSVGLAAFQETQYF.

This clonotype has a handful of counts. The CDR3 sequence: CASSPIEGYGYTF. The DNA of the CDR3 is TGTGCCAGCTCACCTATCGAGGGGTATGGCTACACCTTC. The chain links TRBV18 to TRBJ1-2; tentatively, D is TRBD1 (5 bases). This CDR3 is built from 13 residues. V was pared by 3 bases and J by 5 bases, with 10 bases between. Germline V CDR1 and CDR2: KGHSH, LQKENI.

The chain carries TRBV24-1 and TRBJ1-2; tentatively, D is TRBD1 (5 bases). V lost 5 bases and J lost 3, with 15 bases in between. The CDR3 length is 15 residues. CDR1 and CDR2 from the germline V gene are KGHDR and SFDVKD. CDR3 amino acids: CATSGLSGRDYGYTF. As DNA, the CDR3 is TGTGCCACCAGTGGTCTGTCGGGGCGCGACTATGGCTACACCTTC.

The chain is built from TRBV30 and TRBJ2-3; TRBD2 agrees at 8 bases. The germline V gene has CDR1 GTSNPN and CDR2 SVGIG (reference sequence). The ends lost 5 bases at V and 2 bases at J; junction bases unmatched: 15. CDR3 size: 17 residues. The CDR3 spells CAWAGTRSFLLTDTQYF. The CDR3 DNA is TGTGCCTGGGCCGGGACTAGATCCTTCCTCCTCACAGATACGCAGTATTTT.

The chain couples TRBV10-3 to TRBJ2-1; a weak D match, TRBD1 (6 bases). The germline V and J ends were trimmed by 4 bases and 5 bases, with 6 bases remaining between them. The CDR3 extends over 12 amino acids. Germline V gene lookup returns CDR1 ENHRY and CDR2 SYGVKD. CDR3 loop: CAISGTDNEQFF. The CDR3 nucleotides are TGTGCCATCAGTGGGACAGACAATGAGCAGTTCTTC.

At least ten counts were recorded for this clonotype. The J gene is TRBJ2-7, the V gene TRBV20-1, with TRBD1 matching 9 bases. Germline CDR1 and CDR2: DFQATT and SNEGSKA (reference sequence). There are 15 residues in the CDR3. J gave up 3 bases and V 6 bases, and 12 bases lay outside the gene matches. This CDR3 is CSATFKGQGNYEQYF. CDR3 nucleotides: TGCAGTGCCACCTTTAAAGGACAGGGGAACTACGAGCAGTACTTC.

The CDR3 loop is CSVEDLEVSAFF. The CDR3, as DNA: TGCAGCGTTGAAGATCTTGAGGTTTCAGCTTTCTTT. V usage is TRBV29-1 and J usage is TRBJ1-1; D gene ambiguous. The germline V gene encodes CDR1 SQVTM and CDR2 ANQGSEA. The CDR3 has 12 amino acids. The V and J ends lost 0 bases and 10 bases respectively, with 12 bases between them.

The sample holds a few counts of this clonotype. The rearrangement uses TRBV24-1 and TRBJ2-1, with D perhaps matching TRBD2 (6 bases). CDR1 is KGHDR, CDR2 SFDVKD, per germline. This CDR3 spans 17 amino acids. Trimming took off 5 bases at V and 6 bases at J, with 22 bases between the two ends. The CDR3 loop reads CATSGLSGLKVGNEQFF. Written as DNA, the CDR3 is TGTGCCACCAGTGGTCTTTCGGGACTCAAGGTGGGCAATGAGCAGTTCTTC.

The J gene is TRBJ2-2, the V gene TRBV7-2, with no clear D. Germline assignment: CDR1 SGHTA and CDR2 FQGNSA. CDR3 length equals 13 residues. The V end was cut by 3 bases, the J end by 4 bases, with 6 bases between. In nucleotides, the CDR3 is TGTGCCAGCAGCTTGTACAGCACCGGGGAGCTGTTTTTT. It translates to CASSLYSTGELFF.

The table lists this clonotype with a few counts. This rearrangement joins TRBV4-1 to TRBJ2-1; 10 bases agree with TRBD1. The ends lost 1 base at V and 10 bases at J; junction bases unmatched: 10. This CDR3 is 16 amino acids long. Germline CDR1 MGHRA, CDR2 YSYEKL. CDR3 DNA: TGCGCCAGCAGCCAAGTGGGGACAGGGGATTTAGGGGAGCAGTTCTTC. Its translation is CASSQVGTGDLGEQFF.